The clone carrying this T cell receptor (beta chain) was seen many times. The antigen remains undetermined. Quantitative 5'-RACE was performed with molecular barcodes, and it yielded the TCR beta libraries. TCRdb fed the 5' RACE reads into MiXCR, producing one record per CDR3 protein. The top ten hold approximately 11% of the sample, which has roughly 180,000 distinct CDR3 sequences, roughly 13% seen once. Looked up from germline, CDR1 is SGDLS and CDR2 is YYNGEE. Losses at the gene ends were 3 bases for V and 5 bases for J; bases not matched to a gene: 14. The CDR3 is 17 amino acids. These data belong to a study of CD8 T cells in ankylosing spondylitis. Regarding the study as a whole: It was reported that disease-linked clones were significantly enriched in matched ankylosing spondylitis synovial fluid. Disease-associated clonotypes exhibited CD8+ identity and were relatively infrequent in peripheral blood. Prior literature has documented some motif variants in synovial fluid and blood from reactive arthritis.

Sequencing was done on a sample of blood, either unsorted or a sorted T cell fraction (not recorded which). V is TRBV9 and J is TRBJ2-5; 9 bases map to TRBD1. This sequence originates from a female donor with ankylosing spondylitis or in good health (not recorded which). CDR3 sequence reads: CASSGPGQGGGRETQYF. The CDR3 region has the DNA TGTGCCAGCAGCGGACCGGGACAGGGAGGTGGTCGGGAGACCCAGTACTTC.